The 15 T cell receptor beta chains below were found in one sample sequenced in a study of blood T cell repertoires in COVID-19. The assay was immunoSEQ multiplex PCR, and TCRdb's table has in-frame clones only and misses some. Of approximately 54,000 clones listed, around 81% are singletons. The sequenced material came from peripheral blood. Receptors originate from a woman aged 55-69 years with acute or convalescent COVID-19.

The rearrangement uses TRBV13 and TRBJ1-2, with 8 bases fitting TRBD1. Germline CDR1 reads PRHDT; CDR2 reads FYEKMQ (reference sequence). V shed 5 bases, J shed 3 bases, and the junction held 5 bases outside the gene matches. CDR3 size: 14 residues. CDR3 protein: CASSQWDRYYGYTF. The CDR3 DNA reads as TGTGCCAGCAGCCAGTGGGACAGGTACTATGGCTACACCTTC.

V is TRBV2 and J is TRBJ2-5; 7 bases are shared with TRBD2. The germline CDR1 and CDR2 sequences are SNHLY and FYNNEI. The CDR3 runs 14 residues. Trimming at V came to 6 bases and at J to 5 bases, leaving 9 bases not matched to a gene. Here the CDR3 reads CASRAYFSGETQYF. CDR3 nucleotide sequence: TGTGCCAGCAGGGCATACTTTAGCGGGGAGACCCAGTACTTC.

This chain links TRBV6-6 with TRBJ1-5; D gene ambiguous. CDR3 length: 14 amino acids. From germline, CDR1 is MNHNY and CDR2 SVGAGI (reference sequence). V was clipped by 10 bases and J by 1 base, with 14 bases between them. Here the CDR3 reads CATRGGGSNQPQHF. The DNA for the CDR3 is TGTGCCACGCGCGGAGGAGGGAGCAATCAGCCCCAGCATTTT.

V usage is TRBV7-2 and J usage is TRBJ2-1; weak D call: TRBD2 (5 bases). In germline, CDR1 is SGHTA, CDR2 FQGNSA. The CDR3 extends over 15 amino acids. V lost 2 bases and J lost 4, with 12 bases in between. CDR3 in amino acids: CASSLRISGYNEQFF. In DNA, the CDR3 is TGTGCCAGCAGCTTAAGGATATCGGGGTACAATGAGCAGTTCTTC.

CDR3 sequence (DNA): TGTGCCAGCAGCTTAGGGACAGGGCATGGCTACACCTTC. Translating it yields CASSLGTGHGYTF. This chain joins TRBV11-2 and TRBJ1-2; TRBD1 agrees at 8 bases. Germline lookup yields CDR1 SGHAT and CDR2 FQNNGV. The CDR3 length is 13 residues. The ends lost 1 base at V and 6 bases at J; junction bases unmatched: 1.

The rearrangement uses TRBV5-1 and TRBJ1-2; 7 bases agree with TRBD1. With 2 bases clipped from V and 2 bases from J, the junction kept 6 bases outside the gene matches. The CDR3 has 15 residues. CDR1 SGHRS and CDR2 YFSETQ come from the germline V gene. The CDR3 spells CASSFTGESNYGYTF. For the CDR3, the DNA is TGCGCCAGCAGCTTTACAGGGGAGTCAAACTATGGCTACACCTTC.

The CDR3 protein is CASSSRGGQETQYF. In nucleotides, the CDR3 is TGTGCCAGCAGCTCCCGCGGGGGACAAGAGACCCAGTACTTC. The chain links TRBV5-4 to TRBJ2-5; 7 bases line up with TRBD2. The CDR3 is 14 amino acids. Germline assignment: CDR1 SGHNT and CDR2 YYREEE (reference sequence). J was trimmed by 2 bases and V by 3 bases; bases with no gene match: 4.

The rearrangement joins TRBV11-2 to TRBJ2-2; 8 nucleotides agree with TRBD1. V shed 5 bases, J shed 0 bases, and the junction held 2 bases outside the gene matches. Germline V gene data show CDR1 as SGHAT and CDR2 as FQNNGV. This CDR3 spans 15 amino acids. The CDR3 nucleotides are TGTGCCAGCAGCCGACAGGGGACGAACACCGGGGAGCTGTTTTTT. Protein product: CASSRQGTNTGELFF.

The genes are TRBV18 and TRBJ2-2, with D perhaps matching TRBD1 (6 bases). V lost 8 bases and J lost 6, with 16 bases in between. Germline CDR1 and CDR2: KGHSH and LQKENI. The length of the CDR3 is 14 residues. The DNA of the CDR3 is TGTGCCAGCCTCGCCGGGACAAGGGCCGGGGAGCTGTTTTTT. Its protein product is CASLAGTRAGELFF.

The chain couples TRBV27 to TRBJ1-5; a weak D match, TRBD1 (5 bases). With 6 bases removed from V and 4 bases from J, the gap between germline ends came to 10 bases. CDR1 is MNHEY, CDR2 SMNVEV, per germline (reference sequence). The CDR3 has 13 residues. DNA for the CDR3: TGTGCCAGCAGGACAGCGTGGAATCAGCCCCAGCATTTT. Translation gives CASRTAWNQPQHF.

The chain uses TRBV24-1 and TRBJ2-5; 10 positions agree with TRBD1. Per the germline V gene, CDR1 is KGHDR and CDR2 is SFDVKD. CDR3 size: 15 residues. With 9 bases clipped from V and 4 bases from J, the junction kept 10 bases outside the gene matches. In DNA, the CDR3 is TGTGCCACCGCGGGACAGGGGCCTTCAGGAGAGACCCAGTACTTC. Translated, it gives CATAGQGPSGETQYF.

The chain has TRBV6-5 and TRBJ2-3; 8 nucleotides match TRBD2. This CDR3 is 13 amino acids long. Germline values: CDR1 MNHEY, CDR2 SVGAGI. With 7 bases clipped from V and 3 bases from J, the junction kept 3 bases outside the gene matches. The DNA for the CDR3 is TGTGCCAGCATACCGGGGGGGACAGATACGCAGTATTTT. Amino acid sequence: CASIPGGTDTQYF.

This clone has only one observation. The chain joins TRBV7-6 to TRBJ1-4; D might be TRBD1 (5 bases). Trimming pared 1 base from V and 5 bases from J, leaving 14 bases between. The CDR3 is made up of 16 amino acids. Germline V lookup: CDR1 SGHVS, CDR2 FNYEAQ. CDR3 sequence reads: CASSLEGGAENEKLFF. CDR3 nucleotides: TGTGCCAGCAGCTTAGAGGGAGGGGCAGAGAATGAAAAACTGTTTTTT.

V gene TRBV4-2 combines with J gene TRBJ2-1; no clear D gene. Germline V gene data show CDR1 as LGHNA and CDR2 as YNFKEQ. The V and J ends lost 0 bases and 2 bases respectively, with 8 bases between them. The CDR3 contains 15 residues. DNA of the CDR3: TGTGCCAGCAGCCAAGAAAGGAGTCCCTACAATGAGCAGTTCTTC. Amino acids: CASSQERSPYNEQFF.

Here the CDR3 reads CASSLNRGDSPLHF. In DNA form, the CDR3 reads TGTGCCAGCAGCTTGAACAGGGGTGACTCACCCCTCCACTTT. V usage is TRBV5-6 and J usage is TRBJ1-6; TRBD1 matches 7 bases. Trimming cost V 1 base and J 10 bases; bases outside gene matches: 5. CDR1 is SGHDT and CDR2 is YYEEEE in the germline V gene. This CDR3 region has 14 residues.